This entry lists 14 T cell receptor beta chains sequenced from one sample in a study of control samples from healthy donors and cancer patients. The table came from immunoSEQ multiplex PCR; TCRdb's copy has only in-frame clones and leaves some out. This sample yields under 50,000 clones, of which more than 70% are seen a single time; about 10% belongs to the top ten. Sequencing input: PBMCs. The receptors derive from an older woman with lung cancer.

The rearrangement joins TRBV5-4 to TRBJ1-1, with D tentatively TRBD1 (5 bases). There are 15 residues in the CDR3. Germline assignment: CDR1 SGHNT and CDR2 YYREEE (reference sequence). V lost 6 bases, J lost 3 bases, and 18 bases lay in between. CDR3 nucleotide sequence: TGTGCCAGCAACTCAGGGACCGGGAGGGACACTGAAGCTTTCTTT. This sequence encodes CASNSGTGRDTEAFF.

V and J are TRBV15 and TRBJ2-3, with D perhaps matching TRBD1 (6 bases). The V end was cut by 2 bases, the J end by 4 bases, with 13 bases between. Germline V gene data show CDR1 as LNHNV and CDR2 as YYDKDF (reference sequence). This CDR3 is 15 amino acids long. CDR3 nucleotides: TGTGCCACCAGCAGAACCTTTACAGGGTCAGATACGCAGTATTTT. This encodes CATSRTFTGSDTQYF.

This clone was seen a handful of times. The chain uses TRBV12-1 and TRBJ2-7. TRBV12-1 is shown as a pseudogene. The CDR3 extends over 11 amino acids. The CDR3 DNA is TGTGCCAGCAGCTTCACCAACGAGCAGTACTTC. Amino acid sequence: CASSFTNEQYF.

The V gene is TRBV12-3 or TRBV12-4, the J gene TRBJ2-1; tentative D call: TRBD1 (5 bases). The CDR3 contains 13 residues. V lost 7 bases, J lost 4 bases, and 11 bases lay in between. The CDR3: CASTLGRYNEQFF. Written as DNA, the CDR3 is TGTGCCAGCACCCTGGGGCGGTACAATGAGCAGTTCTTC.

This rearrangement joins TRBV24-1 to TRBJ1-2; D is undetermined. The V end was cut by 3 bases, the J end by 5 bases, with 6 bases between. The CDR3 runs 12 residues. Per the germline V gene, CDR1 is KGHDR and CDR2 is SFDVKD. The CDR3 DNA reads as TGTGCCACCAGTGATATCGGGTATGGCTACACCTTC. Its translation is CATSDIGYGYTF.

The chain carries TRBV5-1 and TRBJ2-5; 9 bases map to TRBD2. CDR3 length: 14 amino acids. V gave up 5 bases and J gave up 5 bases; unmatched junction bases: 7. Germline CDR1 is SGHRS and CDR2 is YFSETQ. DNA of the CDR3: TGCGCCAGCAGGCCCCTAGCGGGATTTGAGACCCAGTACTTC. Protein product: CASRPLAGFETQYF.

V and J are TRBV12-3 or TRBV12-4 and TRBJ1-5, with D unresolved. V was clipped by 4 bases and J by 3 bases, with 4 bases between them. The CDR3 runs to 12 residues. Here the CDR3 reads CASSWDNQPQHF. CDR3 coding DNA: TGTGCCAGCAGTTGGGACAATCAGCCCCAGCATTTT.

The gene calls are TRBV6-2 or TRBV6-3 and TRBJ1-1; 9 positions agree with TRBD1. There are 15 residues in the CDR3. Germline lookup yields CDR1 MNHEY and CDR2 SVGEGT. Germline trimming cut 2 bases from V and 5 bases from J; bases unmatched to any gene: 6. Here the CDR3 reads CASSYRRTGVTEAFF. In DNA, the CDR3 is TGTGCCAGCAGTTACCGGAGGACAGGGGTGACTGAAGCTTTCTTT.

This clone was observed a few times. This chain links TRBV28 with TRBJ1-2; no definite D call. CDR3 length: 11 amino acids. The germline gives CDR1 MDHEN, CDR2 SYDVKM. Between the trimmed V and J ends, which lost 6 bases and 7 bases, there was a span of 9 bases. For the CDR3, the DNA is TGTGCCAGCAGCCGACTAGGTGGCTACACCTTC. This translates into CASSRLGGYTF.

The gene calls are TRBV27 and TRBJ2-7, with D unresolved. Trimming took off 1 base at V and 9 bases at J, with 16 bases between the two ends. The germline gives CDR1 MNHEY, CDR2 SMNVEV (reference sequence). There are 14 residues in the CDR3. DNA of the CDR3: TGTGCCAGCAGTTTATTAGGCCAAATAGACGGGCAGTACTTC. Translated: CASSLLGQIDGQYF.

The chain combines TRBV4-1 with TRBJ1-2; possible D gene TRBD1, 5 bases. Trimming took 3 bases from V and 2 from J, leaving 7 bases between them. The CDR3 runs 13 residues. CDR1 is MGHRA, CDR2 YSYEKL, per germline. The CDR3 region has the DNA TGCGCCAGCAGCCACCAGGGAAACTATGGCTACACCTTC. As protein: CASSHQGNYGYTF.

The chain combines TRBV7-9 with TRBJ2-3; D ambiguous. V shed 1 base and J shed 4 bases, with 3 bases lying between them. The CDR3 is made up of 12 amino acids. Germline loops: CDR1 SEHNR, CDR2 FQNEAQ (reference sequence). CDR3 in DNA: TGTGCCAGCAGCTTAGGAGCAGATACGCAGTATTTT. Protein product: CASSLGADTQYF.

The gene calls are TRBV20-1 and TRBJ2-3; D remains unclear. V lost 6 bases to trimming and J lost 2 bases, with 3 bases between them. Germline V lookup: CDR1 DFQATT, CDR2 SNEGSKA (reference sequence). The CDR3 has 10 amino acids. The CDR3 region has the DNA TGCAGTGCCTTCACAGATACGCAGTATTTT. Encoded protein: CSAFTDTQYF.

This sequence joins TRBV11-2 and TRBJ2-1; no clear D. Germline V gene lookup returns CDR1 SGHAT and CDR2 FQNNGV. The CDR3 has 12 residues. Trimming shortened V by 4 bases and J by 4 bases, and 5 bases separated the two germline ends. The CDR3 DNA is TGTGCCAGCAGCTCCGGATACAATGAGCAGTTCTTC. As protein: CASSSGYNEQFF.